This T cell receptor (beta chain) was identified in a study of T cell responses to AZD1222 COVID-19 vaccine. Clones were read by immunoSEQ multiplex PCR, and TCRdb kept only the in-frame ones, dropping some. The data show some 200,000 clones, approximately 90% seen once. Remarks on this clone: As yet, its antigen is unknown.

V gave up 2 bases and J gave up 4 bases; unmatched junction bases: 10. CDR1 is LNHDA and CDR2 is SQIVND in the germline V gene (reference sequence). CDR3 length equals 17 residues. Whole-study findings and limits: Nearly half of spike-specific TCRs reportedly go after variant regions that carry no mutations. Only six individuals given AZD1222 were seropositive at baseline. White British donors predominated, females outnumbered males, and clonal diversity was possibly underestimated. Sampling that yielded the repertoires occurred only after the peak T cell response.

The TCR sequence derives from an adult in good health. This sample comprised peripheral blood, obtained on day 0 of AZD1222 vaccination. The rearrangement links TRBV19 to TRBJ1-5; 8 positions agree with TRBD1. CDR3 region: CASSILTGDLGNQPQHF. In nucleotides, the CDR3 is TGTGCCAGTAGTATATTGACAGGGGACCTTGGGAATCAGCCCCAGCATTTT. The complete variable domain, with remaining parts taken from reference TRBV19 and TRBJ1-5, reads DGGITQSPKYLFRKEGQNVTLSCEQNLNHDAMYWYRQDPGQGLRLIYYSQIVNDFQKGDIAEGYSVSREKKESFPLTVTSAQKNPTAFYLCASSILTGDLGNQPQHFGDGTRLSIL.